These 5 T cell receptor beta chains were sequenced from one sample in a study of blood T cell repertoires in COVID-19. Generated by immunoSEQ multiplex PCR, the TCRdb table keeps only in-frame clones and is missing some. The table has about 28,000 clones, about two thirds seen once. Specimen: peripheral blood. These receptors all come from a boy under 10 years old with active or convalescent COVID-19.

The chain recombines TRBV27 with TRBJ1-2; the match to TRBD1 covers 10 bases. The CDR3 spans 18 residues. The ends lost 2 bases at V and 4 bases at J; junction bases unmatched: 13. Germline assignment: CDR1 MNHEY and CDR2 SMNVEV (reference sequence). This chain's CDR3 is CASSLIPQGQGLGYGYTF. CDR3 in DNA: TGTGCCAGCAGTTTAATACCCCAGGGACAGGGGCTCGGCTATGGCTACACCTTC.

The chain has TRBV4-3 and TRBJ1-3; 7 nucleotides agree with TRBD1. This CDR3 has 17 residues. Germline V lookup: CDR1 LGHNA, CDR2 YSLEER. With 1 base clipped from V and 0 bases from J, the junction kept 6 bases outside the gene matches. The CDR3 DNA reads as TGCGCCAGCAGCCAAGGACAGGGCAGGGCCTCTGGAAACACCATATATTTT. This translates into CASSQGQGRASGNTIYF.

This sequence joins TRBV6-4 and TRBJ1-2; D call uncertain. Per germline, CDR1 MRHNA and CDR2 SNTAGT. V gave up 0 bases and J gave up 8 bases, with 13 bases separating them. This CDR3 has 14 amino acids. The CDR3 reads CASSDSWAGRGYTF. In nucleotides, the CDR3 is TGTGCCAGCAGTGACTCTTGGGCAGGCAGAGGCTACACCTTC.

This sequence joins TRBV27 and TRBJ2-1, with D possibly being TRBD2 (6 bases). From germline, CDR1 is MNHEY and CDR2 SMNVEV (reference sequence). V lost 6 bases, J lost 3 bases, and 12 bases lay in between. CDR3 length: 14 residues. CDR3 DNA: TGTGCCAGCAGCAGAGAAGCGGGCTACAATGAGCAGTTCTTC. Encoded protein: CASSREAGYNEQFF.

The CDR3 reads CASSYGGEQYF. The CDR3, as DNA: TGTGCCAGCAGCTACGGCGGAGAGCAGTACTTC. This chain links TRBV7-8 with TRBJ2-7, with D hard to call. V lost 4 bases, J lost 7 bases, and 8 bases lay in between. This CDR3 has 11 amino acids. Germline V gene data show CDR1 as SGHVS and CDR2 as FQNEAQ.